This T cell receptor (beta chain) was retrieved from a study of breast tumors, draining lymph nodes, adjacent tissues. Study-level findings and limits: Tumors had less TCR diversity than lymph nodes, more than nontumor tissue.

Breast cancer patients provided tissue from their axillary draining lymph nodes. Trimming removed 8 bases at V and 1 base at J, with 22 bases between. Looked up from germline, CDR1 is SQVTM and CDR2 is ANQGSEA. The CDR3 runs to 16 residues. Note on this clonotype: Its antigen is unidentified.

TCRdb reanalysed the multiplex PCR reads using MiXCR and keeps one entry per CDR3 protein. The profile shows 150,000 to 200,000 distinct CDR3 sequences, about 30% of them singletons. This clonotype was sampled from a female donor with breast cancer. Some clones in this sample may be carry-over from other donors' samples. V gene TRBV29-1 combines with J gene TRBJ2-3; D is possibly TRBD1 (5 bases). The sample was axillary lymph node tissue. The CDR3 sequence is CSSQGLLWAGTDTQYF. The CDR3 coding sequence is TGCAGCAGCCAGGGTCTCCTGTGGGCTGGCACAGATACGCAGTATTTT.